This TCR beta chain stems from a study of cytomegalovirus exposure and HLA in healthy donors. Concerning this clone itself: Its antigen is undetermined.

Whole-study results and caveats: In vitro checks showed that a few CMV-associated chains really do target CMV antigens.

PCR employed 60 Vbeta and 13 Jbeta primers. Clones were sequenced by immunoSEQ multiplex PCR, and TCRdb holds only the in-frame ones, with some missing. This table has about 140,000 clones, roughly 80% appearing once. The TCR was taken from a man aged 35 to 55 in good health and CMV-seropositive. Sample: PBMCs.

CDR3 DNA: TGTGCCTGGAGTCCCCGGGGGGGGGAGCTGTTTTTT. It codes for CAWSPRGGELFF. The chain carries TRBV30 and TRBJ2-2; maybe TRBD2 (6 bases). The CDR3 covers 12 residues. From germline, CDR1 is GTSNPN and CDR2 SVGIG (reference sequence). Deletions cut 2 bases from V and 8 bases from J, with 9 bases between.